This record looks at one TCR beta chain sequence and its context. The data were taken from a study of radiotherapy plus CTLA-4 blockade in lung cancer. Sequencing used immunoSEQ multiplex PCR; TCRdb keeps in-frame clones, though not all of them. Seen here are 80,000 or so clones, around 79% observed once, and the top ten hold around 4%. CDR1 and CDR2 (germline): DFQATT, SNEGSKA (reference sequence). The CDR3 runs 10 residues. The TCR sequence derives from a human donor with non-small cell lung cancer who had a partial response to radiotherapy plus ipilimumab. Some clones in this sample may be carry-over from other donors' samples. The gene calls are TRBV20-1 and TRBJ1-2; TRBD1 agrees at 8 bases. The material was peripheral blood, obtained from a patient treated with radiotherapy plus ipilimumab. The CDR3 region has the DNA TGCAGCCAGGGGGCGTATGGCTACACCTTC. It codes for CSQGAYGYTF.